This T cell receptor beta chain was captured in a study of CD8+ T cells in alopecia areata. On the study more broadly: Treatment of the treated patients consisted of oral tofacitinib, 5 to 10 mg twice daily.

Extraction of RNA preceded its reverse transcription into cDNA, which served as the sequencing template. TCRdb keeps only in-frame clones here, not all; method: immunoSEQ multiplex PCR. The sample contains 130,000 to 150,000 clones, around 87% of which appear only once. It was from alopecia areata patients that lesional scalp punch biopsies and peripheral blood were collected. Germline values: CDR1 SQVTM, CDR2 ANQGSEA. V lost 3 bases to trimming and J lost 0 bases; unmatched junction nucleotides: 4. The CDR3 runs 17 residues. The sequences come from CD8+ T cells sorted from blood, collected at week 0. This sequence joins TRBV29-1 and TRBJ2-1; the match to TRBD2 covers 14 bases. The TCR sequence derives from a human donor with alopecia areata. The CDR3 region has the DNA TGCAGCGTTGAGGGACTAGCGGGGGATAGCTCCTACAATGAGCAGTTCTTC. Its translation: CSVEGLAGDSSYNEQFF.